One and the same sample provided the 20 T cell receptor beta chains below, sequenced in a study of patients and donors after allogeneic stem cell transplantation. TCRdb reprocessed the RT-PCR reads with MiXCR, giving one entry per CDR3 protein. The sample carries some 90,000 distinct CDR3 sequences, around 49% recorded once. Sequenced input: blood, either unsorted or a sorted T cell fraction (not recorded which). The receptors stem from a human donor who was either an allogeneic HSCT recipient or a stem cell or donor lymphocyte infusion donor (not recorded which). It is not recorded whose cells these are; they may come from a transplant donor.

This clonotype was found once. The chain employs TRBV12-3 or TRBV12-4 and TRBJ1-5, with 7 bases identical to TRBD1. This CDR3 contains 14 residues. Trimming cost V 7 bases and J 3 bases; bases outside gene matches: 6. The chain's CDR3 is CASTRDSPNQPQHF. As DNA, the CDR3 is TGTGCCAGCACCCGGGACAGTCCCAATCAGCCCCAGCATTTT.

V is TRBV6-1 and J is TRBJ1-1; D might be TRBD1 (6 bases). From germline, CDR1 is MNHNS and CDR2 SASEGT. V gave up 7 bases and J gave up 7 bases, with 19 bases separating them. The CDR3 runs to 14 residues. CDR3 protein: CASIHPGALIEAFF. Here the CDR3 DNA reads TGTGCCAGCATCCACCCAGGGGCCCTCATTGAAGCTTTCTTT.

This chain links TRBV20-1 with TRBJ1-1; D gene ambiguous. Germline lookup yields CDR1 DFQATT and CDR2 SNEGSKA (reference sequence). Trimming took 0 bases from V and 0 from J, leaving 8 bases between them. CDR3 length: 14 residues. In DNA, the CDR3 is TGCAGTGCTAGAGACCTCAACTTGAACACTGAAGCTTTCTTT. Protein: CSARDLNLNTEAFF.

J is TRBJ2-1 and V is TRBV27; 14 nucleotides match TRBD2. Germline V CDR1 and CDR2: MNHEY, SMNVEV (reference sequence). V lost 6 bases to trimming and J lost 6 bases; unmatched junction nucleotides: 7. The CDR3 is made up of 16 amino acids. The CDR3 loop reads CASRQQGLAGANEQFF. CDR3 bases: TGTGCCAGCAGACAACAGGGACTAGCGGGAGCCAATGAGCAGTTCTTC.

There are a few counts of this clonotype. The J gene is TRBJ1-3, the V gene TRBV12-3 or TRBV12-4; D possibly corresponds to TRBD1 (6 bases). The CDR3 covers 15 residues. Trimming took off 5 bases at V and 1 base at J, with 12 bases between the two ends. The DNA of the CDR3 is TGTGCCAGCAGTCAACCTCAGGGGTCTGGAAACACCATATATTTT. Residues: CASSQPQGSGNTIYF.

There are a few counts of this clonotype. The chain employs TRBV6-2 or TRBV6-3 and TRBJ2-3, with 13 nucleotides matching TRBD2. With 4 bases clipped from V and 7 bases from J, the junction kept 8 bases outside the gene matches. The CDR3 runs 16 residues. The germline V gene encodes CDR1 MNHEY and CDR2 SVGEGT. In nucleotides, the CDR3 is TGTGCCAGCAGTTCTCCGACTAGCGGGAGGCTAAATACGCAGTATTTT. Protein product: CASSSPTSGRLNTQYF.

The rearrangement links TRBV3-1 to TRBJ1-1; D possibly corresponds to TRBD1 (6 bases). Trimming removed 0 bases from V and 6 bases from J, with 14 bases in between. This CDR3 region has 15 residues. Germline lookup yields CDR1 LGHDT and CDR2 YNNKEL (reference sequence). The CDR3 DNA reads as TGTGCCAGCAGCCAAGATCTCTGGGGGGCACCTGAAGCTTTCTTT. Translated: CASSQDLWGAPEAFF.

The gene calls are TRBV7-6 and TRBJ1-1; TRBD1 matches 10 bases. V was pared by 5 bases and J by 8 bases, with 8 bases of the junction left unmatched. Germline loops: CDR1 SGHVS, CDR2 FNYEAQ. The CDR3 loop spans 14 amino acids. The CDR3 loop is CASSNRTGGLEAFF. CDR3 DNA sequence: TGTGCCAGCAGCAACCGGACAGGGGGACTGGAAGCTTTCTTT.

The rearrangement links TRBV24-1 to TRBJ1-1; 10 nucleotides agree with TRBD1. The ends lost 3 bases at V and 0 bases at J; junction bases unmatched: 6. Germline V gene lookup returns CDR1 KGHDR and CDR2 SFDVKD. This CDR3 contains 17 residues. The CDR3 sequence is CATSDPDRGGMNTEAFF. CDR3 DNA sequence: TGTGCCACCAGTGATCCGGACAGGGGGGGGATGAACACTGAAGCTTTCTTT.

This clonotype was found a few times. This rearrangement joins TRBV19 to TRBJ1-2, with TRBD1 identical over 9 bases. CDR3 size: 15 residues. J gave up 2 bases and V 5 bases, and 6 bases lay outside the gene matches. CDR1 is LNHDA and CDR2 is SQIVND in the germline V gene (reference sequence). CDR3 bases: TGTGCCAGTAGTGCCCCCGGGACAGGGAACTATGGCTACACCTTC. Its protein product is CASSAPGTGNYGYTF.

This sequence joins TRBV12-3 or TRBV12-4 and TRBJ2-3, with a possible D match to TRBD2 (6 bases). Trimming took 6 bases from V and 10 from J, leaving 17 bases between them. This CDR3 contains 13 residues. The CDR3 sequence is CASRNGTVTSQYF. The DNA of the CDR3 is TGTGCCAGCAGAAACGGGACTGTCACGTCGCAGTATTTT.

The count of this clonotype is one. The chain recombines TRBV12-5 with TRBJ1-2; the D gene is possibly TRBD1 (5 bases). In germline, CDR1 is LGHNT, CDR2 FRNRAP. This CDR3 has 13 amino acids. The V end lost 1 base, the J end lost 4 bases, and 7 bases lay between the germline ends. CDR3 in amino acids: CASGLDGAYGYTF. CDR3 nucleotide sequence: TGTGCTAGTGGTTTGGACGGGGCCTATGGCTACACCTTC.

The chain combines TRBV3-1 with TRBJ2-7; D gene ambiguous. V lost 2 bases, J lost 5 bases, and 7 bases lay in between. The CDR3 extends over 12 amino acids. The germline CDR1 and CDR2 sequences are LGHDT and YNNKEL (reference sequence). CDR3 in amino acids: CASSQTTHEQYF. CDR3 DNA sequence: TGTGCCAGCAGCCAAACAACCCACGAGCAGTACTTC.

V usage is TRBV16 and J usage is TRBJ2-2; D is perhaps TRBD1 (5 bases). The CDR3 sequence is 15 residues long. CDR1 is KGHSY, CDR2 FQNENV, per germline. The V and J ends lost 4 bases and 7 bases respectively, with 16 bases between them. CDR3 in DNA: TGTGCCAGCAGCCTTCTTCTCACAGGACGCGGGGAGCTGTTTTTT. Amino acids: CASSLLLTGRGELFF.

The V call is TRBV11-2, the J call TRBJ1-1, with 7 nucleotides matching TRBD1. The CDR3 runs 14 residues. The V gene's germline CDR1 is SGHAT and CDR2 FQNNGV. Trimming took 4 bases from V and 4 from J; bases not matched to a gene: 6. The CDR3 spells CASSSFRDSTEAFF. Written as DNA, the CDR3 is TGTGCCAGCAGCTCATTCCGGGACAGCACTGAAGCTTTCTTT.

The chain combines TRBV28 with TRBJ1-2; D remains ambiguous. This CDR3 region has 11 residues. V was shortened by 9 bases and J by 4 bases, with 9 bases between the two germline ends. Germline V gene data show CDR1 as MDHEN and CDR2 as SYDVKM. Here the CDR3 DNA reads TGTGCCAGTGGGTTTGCCTATGGCTACACCTTC. This translates into CASGFAYGYTF.

This clonotype was observed a single time. This is likely a read error, given that the CDR3 carries no conserved phenylalanine or tryptophan at its end. This chain uses TRBV5-1 with TRBJ2-3; no clear D. The germline CDR1 and CDR2 sequences are SGHRS and YFSETQ. Deletions cut 0 bases from V and 2 bases from J, with 10 bases between. The CDR3 extends over 15 amino acids. CDR3 amino acids: CASSLEAYYTDTQYL. The CDR3 nucleotides read TGCGCCAGCAGCTTGGAGGCTTATTACACAGATACGCAGTATTTG.

V gene TRBV5-6 combines with J gene TRBJ2-7; D might be TRBD2 (6 bases). CDR1 and CDR2 (germline): SGHDT, YYEEEE. This CDR3 has 14 residues. With 4 bases removed from V and 2 bases from J, the gap between germline ends came to 13 bases. DNA of the CDR3: TGTGCCAGCAGCGGGAGGCTGCTAGCCTACGAGCAGTACTTC. The encoded protein is CASSGRLLAYEQYF.

The chain is built from TRBV6-6 and TRBJ1-5; possibly TRBD1 for D (6 bases). The CDR3 loop spans 14 amino acids. Germline V gives CDR1 MNHNY, CDR2 SVGAGI (reference sequence). With 6 bases removed from V and 0 bases from J, the gap between germline ends came to 9 bases. DNA of the CDR3: TGTGCCAGCAGCCGGGACAATAGCAATCAGCCCCAGCATTTT. Amino acids: CASSRDNSNQPQHF.

The chain carries TRBV7-9 and TRBJ1-4; the match to TRBD1 covers 9 bases. CDR3 length equals 19 residues. The V gene's germline CDR1 is SEHNR and CDR2 FQNEAQ (reference sequence). J gave up 4 bases and V 8 bases, and 20 bases lay outside the gene matches. The CDR3 sequence: CASYKYGQGMSSNNEKLFF. The CDR3 coding sequence is TGTGCCAGCTATAAATACGGACAGGGGATGTCGTCGAATAATGAAAAACTGTTTTTT. Filled out from reference TRBV7-9 and TRBJ1-4, the complete variable domain reads DTGVSQNPRHKITKRGQNVTFRCDPISEHNRLYWYRQTLGQGPEFLTYFQNEAQLEKSRLLSDRFSAERPKGSFSTLEIQRTEQGDSAMYLCASYKYGQGMSSNNEKLFFGSGTQLSVL.